This TCR beta chain came from a study of Ad26.COV2.S vaccination and SARS-CoV-2 variants. Study-wide context: Donor got 5x10^10 or 1x10^11 viral particles of Ad26.COV2.S. Whole-study results and caveats: Substantial breadth was reportedly displayed by spike-specific CD8+ and CD4+ T cell responses after vaccination.

This CDR3 has 16 amino acids. In germline, CDR1 is SGHNT, CDR2 YYREEE (reference sequence). The germline V and J ends were trimmed by 0 bases and 7 bases, with 19 bases remaining between them. Treatment meaning: some 20 received Ad26.COV2.S at low or high dose, single or two shots; several received placebo; per-sample allocation not given. Collection of samples fell on day 63 after the first vaccine or placebo injection. This Boston cohort included adults aged 18-55 years. Wuhan-strain spike was delivered by a replication-incompetent Ad26 vector. TCRdb's copy holds only in-frame clones and misses some; the assay was immunoSEQ multiplex PCR. The table includes around 300,000 clones, roughly 89% detected once. As for this clone: The target antigen is unknown.

The rearrangement links TRBV5-4 to TRBJ1-2, with D possibly matching TRBD1 (5 bases). The clonotype originates from a person aged 18-65 years who received the Ad26.COV2.S COVID-19 vaccine or a placebo. The material was peripheral blood, obtained in a trial of Ad26.COV2.S vaccine versus placebo. The CDR3 here is CASSLELGAGTGGYTF. The CDR3 bases are TGTGCCAGCAGCTTGGAGCTCGGAGCAGGGACCGGTGGCTACACCTTC. The whole variable domain, remainder taken from reference TRBV5-4 and TRBJ1-2, is ETGVTQSPTHLIKTRGQQVTLRCSSQSGHNTVSWYQQALGQGPQFIFQYYREEENGRGNFPPRFSGLQFPNYSSELNVNALELDDSALYLCASSLELGAGTGGYTFGSGTRLTVV.